The rows below give T cell receptor beta chains drawn from one sample of a study of blood T cell repertoires in COVID-19. Produced via immunoSEQ multiplex PCR; TCRdb's table is partial and in-frame only. The table includes approximately 89,000 clones, 60% to 85% detected once. The specimen sequenced was peripheral blood. All receptors come from a human donor in a cohort sampled during active COVID-19. The CDR3 runs from the conserved cysteine through the conserved F or W. Fields, in order: V gene, J gene, clone size, D gene, CDR3 protein, CDR3 DNA. The D gene is left open where the match is weak. Clone size is stated in some rows and not others, as once, few, many or a class when expanded.

TRBV5-1	TRBJ1-3	NA	NA	CASSLFGTDNSRGNTIYF	TGCGCCAGCAGCTTGTTCGGCACAGACAACTCAAGGGGAAACACCATATATTTT
TRBV6-5	TRBJ1-1	NA	NA	CAGRERLNTEAFF	TGTGCCGGACGGGAGCGACTGAACACTGAAGCTTTCTTT
TRBV7-2	TRBJ2-7	NA	TRBD2	CASNQRGTSGSYEQYF	TGTGCCAGCAACCAACGAGGGACTAGCGGGAGTTACGAGCAGTACTTC
TRBV5-1	TRBJ2-5	NA	NA	CASRTDQETQYF	TGCGCCAGCAGGACAGATCAAGAGACCCAGTACTTC
TRBV18	TRBJ1-5	NA	TRBD1	CASSLRQGSNQPQHF	TGTGCCAGCTCACTCCGACAGGGAAGCAATCAGCCCCAGCATTTT
TRBV10-3	TRBJ2-3	NA	NA	CAISGNPGADTQYF	TGTGCCATCAGCGGGAACCCTGGGGCAGATACGCAGTATTTT
TRBV21-1	TRBJ2-7	NA	NA	CASRPGFPYEQYF	TGTGCCAGCAGACCAGGGTTCCCCTACGAGCAGTACTTC
TRBV12-3/TRBV12-4	TRBJ1-3	NA	NA	CASIKSSGNTIYF	TGTGCCAGCATAAAGAGCTCTGGAAACACCATATATTTT
TRBV15	TRBJ2-5	NA	TRBD1	CATSKDRGSETQYF	TGTGCCACCAGCAAGGACAGGGGGTCAGAGACCCAGTACTTC
TRBV28	TRBJ1-5	NA	NA	CASSFRYNQPQHF	TGTGCCAGCAGTTTTAGATACAATCAGCCCCAGCATTTT
TRBV7-2	TRBJ2-6	once	NA	CASSLGWGAGANVLTF	TGTGCCAGCAGCTTAGGTTGGGGGGCTGGGGCCAACGTCCTGACTTTC
TRBV6-5	TRBJ2-1	NA	TRBD2	CASSPSGSRYEQFF	TGTGCCAGCAGTCCTAGCGGGAGCAGGTATGAGCAGTTCTTC
TRBV29-1	TRBJ2-5	once	NA	CSVEVVTETQYF	TGCAGCGTTGAAGTAGTAACAGAGACCCAGTACTTC
TRBV19	TRBJ1-1	NA	NA	CASTQTRATEAFF	TGTGCCAGTACCCAAACGCGGGCCACTGAAGCTTTCTTT
TRBV6-6	TRBJ1-2	NA	NA	CASSYSAGYLYGYTF	TGTGCCAGCAGTTACTCGGCAGGCTACCTCTATGGCTACACCTTC
TRBV6-1	TRBJ1-5	NA	NA	CASSEGGGLNQPQHF	TGTGCCAGCAGTGAAGGGGGGGGGTTGAATCAGCCCCAGCATTTT
TRBV4-2	TRBJ2-5	NA	TRBD2	CASSQVAGAGETQYF	TGTGCCAGCAGCCAAGTAGCGGGAGCTGGAGAGACCCAGTACTTC
TRBV28	TRBJ2-7	NA	TRBD1	CASRPLGQGASYEQYF	TGTGCCAGCAGACCGCTTGGGCAGGGGGCTTCCTACGAGCAGTACTTC
TRBV5-1	TRBJ2-5	NA	NA	CASSLGGSQETQYF	TGCGCCAGCAGCTTGGGTGGCAGTCAAGAGACCCAGTACTTC
TRBV20-1	TRBJ1-6	once	TRBD1	CSAPDRGPLHF	TGCAGTGCCCCGGACAGGGGGCCCCTCCACTTT
TRBV7-3	TRBJ1-5	many	NA	CASSLRSGRNVSNQPQHF	TGTGCCAGCAGCTTAAGATCAGGGAGGAATGTGAGCAATCAGCCCCAGCATTTT
TRBV7-9	TRBJ1-4	NA	NA	CASSLSTGSNEKLFF	TGTGCCAGCAGCTTAAGTACAGGCAGTAATGAAAAACTGTTTTTT
TRBV7-6	TRBJ2-4	NA	NA	CASSLSAGNIQYF	TGTGCCAGCAGCTTATCTGCAGGAAACATTCAGTACTTC
TRBV9	TRBJ2-1	once	TRBD2	CASSVVPGLAAYNEQFF	TGTGCCAGCAGCGTAGTCCCAGGACTAGCGGCCTACAATGAGCAGTTCTTC
TRBV14	TRBJ2-7	NA	TRBD2	CASSQGLAGGYEQYF	TGTGCCAGCAGCCAAGGACTAGCGGGAGGGTACGAGCAGTACTTC
TRBV20-1	TRBJ2-3	NA	NA	CSARLADTQYF	TGCAGTGCTCGGTTAGCGGATACGCAGTATTTT
TRBV5-1	TRBJ2-2	NA	TRBD2	CASSRRDVAGAVTGELFF	TGCGCCAGCAGCCGTAGGGACGTAGCGGGAGCGGTCACCGGGGAGCTGTTTTTT
TRBV3-1/TRBV3-2	TRBJ2-7	once	NA	CASSLPGHEQYF	TGTGCCAGCAGCCTCCCTGGCCACGAGCAGTACTTC
TRBV5-1	TRBJ2-1	few	TRBD2	CASSVRLAGVSHNEQFF	TGCGCCAGCAGCGTAAGACTAGCGGGAGTTTCCCACAATGAGCAGTTCTTC
TRBV2	TRBJ1-5	NA	NA	CASSLAGGNQPQHF	TGTGCCAGCAGCCTCGCAGGGGGCAATCAGCCCCAGCATTTT
TRBV7-2	TRBJ1-6	NA	NA	CASSLVYSPLHF	TGTGCCAGCAGCTTAGTCTATTCACCCCTCCACTTT
TRBV6-5	TRBJ1-1	few	NA	CASSYRRSGEAFF	TGTGCCAGCAGTTACAGGAGGTCAGGTGAAGCTTTCTTT
TRBV4-3	TRBJ1-4	NA	TRBD1	CASSFRPPGTGNEKLFF	TGCGCCAGCAGCTTTCGTCCTCCCGGGACAGGTAACGAAAAACTGTTTTTT
TRBV10-3	TRBJ2-1	NA	NA	CAMGNVAPGEQFF	TGTGCCATGGGGAATGTAGCGCCAGGTGAGCAGTTCTTC
TRBV28	TRBJ2-7	NA	NA	CASRRLGYEQYF	TGTGCCAGCCGGAGGCTAGGGTACGAGCAGTACTTC
TRBV4-3	TRBJ2-1	NA	TRBD2	CASSPRTSGQYNEQFF	TGCGCCAGCAGCCCAAGGACTAGCGGTCAATACAATGAGCAGTTCTTC
TRBV29-1	TRBJ2-7	few	NA	CRTSRVYEQYF	TGCAGGACAAGCCGAGTTTACGAGCAGTACTTC
TRBV29-1	TRBJ2-3	NA	NA	CSARGVVDTQYF	TGCAGCGCGCGGGGAGTGGTAGATACGCAGTATTTT
TRBV6-5	TRBJ2-1	NA	NA	CASSYRLFSEQFF	TGTGCCAGCAGTTACCGCTTGTTCAGTGAGCAGTTCTTC
TRBV5-6	TRBJ2-2	NA	TRBD1	CASSKGQGSGNTGELFF	TGTGCCAGCAGCAAAGGACAGGGTTCGGGGAACACCGGGGAGCTGTTTTTT
TRBV4-2	TRBJ2-7	NA	NA	CASSQEWRQLYEQYF	TGTGCCAGCAGCCAAGAATGGAGACAGCTCTACGAGCAGTACTTC
TRBV29-1	TRBJ2-4	NA	NA	CSAITGYNIQYF	TGCAGCGCTATAACAGGGTATAACATTCAGTACTTC
TRBV5-4	TRBJ2-7	NA	TRBD2	CASSRTSGSYEQYF	TGTGCCAGCTCCCGGACTAGCGGATCCTACGAGCAGTACTTC
TRBV6-2/TRBV6-3	TRBJ2-2	once	NA	CASSLLQERNTGELFF	TGTGCCAGCAGTCTACTACAGGAGAGGAACACCGGGGAGCTGTTTTTT
TRBV5-1	TRBJ2-3	few	TRBD2	CASSLGASGSLGTDTQYF	TGCGCCAGCAGCTTGGGGGCTAGCGGGAGTCTTGGCACAGATACGCAGTATTTT
TRBV7-9	TRBJ2-5	NA	NA	CASTLLEETQYF	TGTGCCAGCACCCTACTTGAGGAGACCCAGTACTTC
TRBV6-5	TRBJ2-2	NA	NA	CASSYVRSNTGELFF	TGTGCCAGCAGTTACGTCCGGAGTAACACCGGGGAGCTGTTTTTT
TRBV28	TRBJ1-2	NA	TRBD1	CASMGTGGNYGYTF	TGTGCCAGCATGGGGACAGGGGGCAACTATGGCTACACCTTC
TRBV9	TRBJ2-1	NA	TRBD2	CASSPGTSGPWSEQFF	TGTGCCAGCAGCCCAGGGACTAGCGGGCCTTGGAGTGAGCAGTTCTTC
TRBV5-6	TRBJ2-7	NA	TRBD1	CASSFRDRGRSEQYF	TGTGCCAGCAGCTTCCGGGACAGGGGGCGTTCCGAGCAGTACTTC